A selection of T cell receptor beta chains follows, all from one sample in a study of blood T cell repertoires in COVID-19. Sequencing was performed with immunoSEQ multiplex PCR; in TCRdb, only in-frame clones are kept and a portion is missing. The table includes approximately 190,000 clones, about 81% detected once. Sequences were obtained from peripheral blood. These receptors all come from a woman in her fifties or sixties with COVID-19, enrolled during active disease. The CDR3 runs from the conserved cysteine through the conserved F or W. A D gene is named only where the DNA matches it firmly. Expanded clones are given a class, and other clones once, few, many or no size at all.

j_call: TRBJ2-5
d_call: TRBD1
clone_size: few
v_call: TRBV4-2
cdr3_nt: TGTGCCAGCAGCCCGCGACAGGGGCTAGGCCAAGAGACCCAGTACTTC
cdr3_aa: CASSPRQGLGQETQYF

j_call: TRBJ2-2
d_call: TRBD1
clone_size: once
v_call: TRBV7-7
cdr3_nt: TGTGCTAGCAGCTTAGTTCCGAGCGGAGGACAGGGGGCGATCGGGGAGCTGTTTTTT
cdr3_aa: CASSLVPSGGQGAIGELFF

j_call: TRBJ2-2
d_call: TRBD2
clone_size: NA
v_call: TRBV5-4
cdr3_nt: TGTGCCAGCAGCTCCCCGGGACTAGCGGGGGGGAGGAGAACCGGGGAGCTGTTTTTT
cdr3_aa: CASSSPGLAGGRRTGELFF

j_call: TRBJ2-6
d_call: NA
clone_size: NA
v_call: TRBV30
cdr3_nt: TGTGCCTGGGGCCTTTCTGGGGCCAACGTCCTGACTTTC
cdr3_aa: CAWGLSGANVLTF

j_call: TRBJ2-1
d_call: NA
clone_size: once
v_call: TRBV7-3
cdr3_nt: TGTGCCAGCAGCTCGCGGGACAGGGTTTTGGAGCGGGAGGGCCTCCGGGGCAATGAGCAGTTCTTC
cdr3_aa: CASSSRDRVLEREGLRGNEQFF

j_call: TRBJ2-1
d_call: TRBD1
clone_size: NA
v_call: TRBV5-6
cdr3_nt: TGTGCCAGCAGCTTGGAGGTTACAGGGGGCTACAATGAGCAGTTCTTC
cdr3_aa: CASSLEVTGGYNEQFF

j_call: TRBJ2-3
d_call: NA
clone_size: NA
v_call: TRBV18
cdr3_nt: TGTGCCAGCTCACCATTGGTAGCGCCAGATACGCAGTATTTT
cdr3_aa: CASSPLVAPDTQYF

j_call: TRBJ1-6
d_call: NA
clone_size: NA
v_call: TRBV21-1
cdr3_nt: TGTGCCAGCAGCAAAGAAGCTGAGCCTAATTCACCCCTCCACTTT
cdr3_aa: CASSKEAEPNSPLHF

j_call: TRBJ2-3
d_call: TRBD1
clone_size: NA
v_call: TRBV2
cdr3_nt: TGTGCCAGCAGTGACAGGGGGTACGGCACAGATACGCAGTATTTT
cdr3_aa: CASSDRGYGTDTQYF

j_call: TRBJ2-5
d_call: NA
clone_size: NA
v_call: TRBV6-6
cdr3_nt: TGTGCCAGCAGTTCCAGCGCCACCGGGACCCAGTACTTC
cdr3_aa: CASSSSATGTQYF

j_call: TRBJ2-5
d_call: NA
clone_size: NA
v_call: TRBV5-5
cdr3_nt: TGTGCCAGCAGCGGGGGGACAGTTCTCCAAGAGACCCAGTACTTC
cdr3_aa: CASSGGTVLQETQYF

j_call: TRBJ1-1
d_call: TRBD1
clone_size: once
v_call: TRBV6-2/TRBV6-3
cdr3_nt: TGTGCCAGCAGTTCTCTTCGACAGGGGGCAACCGGCAAAGCTTTCTTT
cdr3_aa: CASSSLRQGATGKAFF

j_call: TRBJ2-2
d_call: NA
clone_size: NA
v_call: TRBV5-1
cdr3_nt: TGCGCCAGCAGCTTGGTAGTCGGGGGACGTACCGGGGAGCTGTTTTTT
cdr3_aa: CASSLVVGGRTGELFF

j_call: TRBJ2-3
d_call: NA
clone_size: NA
v_call: TRBV5-4
cdr3_nt: TGTGCCAGCAGCAGAGGACTAAACGGAGACACAGATACGCAGTATTTT
cdr3_aa: CASSRGLNGDTDTQYF

j_call: TRBJ1-5
d_call: NA
clone_size: NA
v_call: TRBV19
cdr3_nt: TGTGCCAGTAGTACACCTTTGAGGGTTGGAGGCAATCAGCCCCAGCATTTT
cdr3_aa: CASSTPLRVGGNQPQHF

j_call: TRBJ1-2
d_call: TRBD1
clone_size: NA
v_call: TRBV19
cdr3_nt: TGTGCCAGTAGTTACAGGGGAGAAGGCTACACCTTC
cdr3_aa: CASSYRGEGYTF

j_call: TRBJ1-5
d_call: TRBD1
clone_size: few
v_call: TRBV29-1
cdr3_nt: TGCAGCGTTGCGTCAGGGGGCTCCAATCAGCCCCAGCATTTT
cdr3_aa: CSVASGGSNQPQHF

j_call: TRBJ2-7
d_call: NA
clone_size: NA
v_call: TRBV11-1
cdr3_nt: TGTGCCAGCAGCCCTGGACAGTCAAACGAGCAGTACTTC
cdr3_aa: CASSPGQSNEQYF

j_call: TRBJ1-1
d_call: TRBD1
clone_size: NA
v_call: TRBV6-5
cdr3_nt: TGTGCCAGCAGTTACTCGGACAGGTCGAACACTGAAGCTTTCTTT
cdr3_aa: CASSYSDRSNTEAFF

j_call: TRBJ2-1
d_call: NA
clone_size: NA
v_call: TRBV5-1
cdr3_nt: TGCGCCAGCAGCTCCTCCTGGGCCCCGATCTCCTACAATGAGCAGTTCTTC
cdr3_aa: CASSSSWAPISYNEQFF

j_call: TRBJ2-5
d_call: TRBD2
clone_size: NA
v_call: TRBV15
cdr3_nt: TGTGCCACCAGCAGAGGACTAGCGGGGGGCCCTCAGGGGACCCAGTACTTC
cdr3_aa: CATSRGLAGGPQGTQYF

j_call: TRBJ2-1
d_call: TRBD1
clone_size: NA
v_call: TRBV24-1
cdr3_nt: TGTGCCACCAGTGACGACAGGGTGAATGAGCAGTTCTTC
cdr3_aa: CATSDDRVNEQFF

j_call: TRBJ1-5
d_call: TRBD1
clone_size: NA
v_call: TRBV19
cdr3_nt: TGTGCCAGTACCATTGGGACAGGGCTCCCACGGCCCCAGCATTTT
cdr3_aa: CASTIGTGLPRPQHF

j_call: TRBJ2-1
d_call: NA
clone_size: NA
v_call: TRBV12-1
cdr3_nt: TGTGCCAGCAGCACTGACAAAGACCTCTCCAATGAGCAGTTCTTC
cdr3_aa: CASSTDKDLSNEQFF

j_call: TRBJ1-1
d_call: NA
clone_size: NA
v_call: TRBV6-5
cdr3_nt: TGTGCCAGTCGGAATCGGGGCGGGGACACTGAAGCTTTCTTT
cdr3_aa: CASRNRGGDTEAFF

j_call: TRBJ1-2
d_call: NA
clone_size: once
v_call: TRBV12-3/TRBV12-4
cdr3_nt: TGTGCCAGCAGTCCCAGGGAGGGCAGATCCCGCACCTTC
cdr3_aa: CASSPREGRSRTF

j_call: TRBJ1-5
d_call: NA
clone_size: NA
v_call: TRBV5-1
cdr3_nt: TGCGCCAGCAGGAGAGACACAGCCCGCGAACAGCCCCAGCATTTT
cdr3_aa: CASRRDTAREQPQHF

j_call: TRBJ2-1
d_call: NA
clone_size: NA
v_call: TRBV15
cdr3_nt: TGTGCCACCAGCAGCTTGCGGGACGGTAATGAGCAGTTCTTC
cdr3_aa: CATSSLRDGNEQFF

j_call: TRBJ2-1
d_call: TRBD1
clone_size: NA
v_call: TRBV4-2
cdr3_nt: TGTGCCAGCAGCCAAGAGACAGGGGTTTACAATGAGCAGTTCTTC
cdr3_aa: CASSQETGVYNEQFF

j_call: TRBJ1-2
d_call: NA
clone_size: NA
v_call: TRBV19
cdr3_nt: TGTGCCAGTAGTACCCGACAGATTAACTATGGCTACACCTTC
cdr3_aa: CASSTRQINYGYTF

j_call: TRBJ1-2
d_call: TRBD1
clone_size: NA
v_call: TRBV4-2
cdr3_nt: TGTGCCAGCAGCCAAGACCAGGGGGCAAACTATGGCTACACCTTC
cdr3_aa: CASSQDQGANYGYTF

j_call: TRBJ2-3
d_call: TRBD1
clone_size: NA
v_call: TRBV27
cdr3_nt: TGTGCCAGCAGCCCATATGATGGGACAGGGGGCAGGGATACGCAGTATTTT
cdr3_aa: CASSPYDGTGGRDTQYF

j_call: TRBJ2-3
d_call: TRBD2
clone_size: NA
v_call: TRBV11-3
cdr3_nt: TGTGCCAGCAGCTTGGAGCGGGGGGGCACAGATACGCAGTATTTT
cdr3_aa: CASSLERGGTDTQYF

j_call: TRBJ2-6
d_call: TRBD1
clone_size: NA
v_call: TRBV28
cdr3_nt: TGTGCCAGCAGCTCTTGGGGGTCCAGGGGGTTCTCTGGGGCCAACGTCCTGACTTTC
cdr3_aa: CASSSWGSRGFSGANVLTF

j_call: TRBJ1-6
d_call: NA
clone_size: once
v_call: TRBV6-6
cdr3_nt: TGTGCCAGCAGTTCGGAGCCGACAGGAACAGGGTCACCCCTCCACTTT
cdr3_aa: CASSSEPTGTGSPLHF

j_call: TRBJ2-3
d_call: TRBD2
clone_size: NA
v_call: TRBV6-5
cdr3_nt: TGTGCCAGCAGTTATCGGGGAGGGACAGATACGCAGTATTTT
cdr3_aa: CASSYRGGTDTQYF

j_call: TRBJ1-5
d_call: NA
clone_size: NA
v_call: TRBV28
cdr3_nt: TGTGCCAGCAGTTTAAGCAGGGCTAGGCAGCCCCAGCATTTT
cdr3_aa: CASSLSRARQPQHF

j_call: TRBJ1-1
d_call: TRBD1
clone_size: NA
v_call: TRBV13
cdr3_nt: TGTGCCAGCAGCTCTCGTTCGCAACGGACAGGGGGGAGCACTGAAGCTTTCTTT
cdr3_aa: CASSSRSQRTGGSTEAFF

j_call: TRBJ1-4
d_call: TRBD1
clone_size: NA
v_call: TRBV5-1
cdr3_nt: TGCGCCAGCAGCTTGGGCCGGGACAGGGCTTTTGCAACTAATGAAAAACTGTTTTTT
cdr3_aa: CASSLGRDRAFATNEKLFF

j_call: TRBJ1-5
d_call: NA
clone_size: NA
v_call: TRBV19
cdr3_nt: TGTGCCAGTTGTCTGGCGGGGCCCGTCAATCAGCCCCAGCATTTT
cdr3_aa: CASCLAGPVNQPQHF

j_call: TRBJ2-1
d_call: TRBD2
clone_size: NA
v_call: TRBV5-1
cdr3_nt: TGCGCCAGCAGCTTGAACTCGCCTAGCGGTTACAATGAGCAGTTCTTC
cdr3_aa: CASSLNSPSGYNEQFF

j_call: TRBJ1-4
d_call: NA
clone_size: NA
v_call: TRBV6-5
cdr3_nt: TGTGCCAGCAGTTACGCGAAAGGGGGGGGTGAAAAACTGTTTTTT
cdr3_aa: CASSYAKGGGEKLFF

j_call: TRBJ1-6
d_call: NA
clone_size: few
v_call: TRBV28
cdr3_nt: TGTGCCAGCAGTTTGGAGGGGAACTCCTATAATTCACCCCTCCACTTT
cdr3_aa: CASSLEGNSYNSPLHF

j_call: TRBJ2-2
d_call: TRBD2
clone_size: NA
v_call: TRBV23-1
cdr3_nt: TGCGCCAGCAGTCCCAGAAAAACACTAGCGGGAGGGAACACCGGGGAGCTGTTTTTT
cdr3_aa: CASSPRKTLAGGNTGELFF

j_call: TRBJ2-5
d_call: NA
clone_size: NA
v_call: TRBV6-5
cdr3_nt: TGTGCCAGCAGCCGAGAGGGTGGAGGGGCCGAGACCCAGTACTTC
cdr3_aa: CASSREGGGAETQYF

j_call: TRBJ1-1
d_call: NA
clone_size: NA
v_call: TRBV5-4
cdr3_nt: TGTGCCAGCAGCCCCCCCATACTTACGGGAGCGAACACTGAAGCTTTCTTT
cdr3_aa: CASSPPILTGANTEAFF

j_call: TRBJ2-7
d_call: TRBD1
clone_size: NA
v_call: TRBV27
cdr3_nt: TGTGCCAGCAGTTCTGCGGGACAGGGGGCGTACGAGCAGTACTTC
cdr3_aa: CASSSAGQGAYEQYF

j_call: TRBJ2-1
d_call: TRBD2
clone_size: NA
v_call: TRBV6-6
cdr3_nt: TGTGCCAGCAGTCGGCCAACCCTAGCGGTCTCCTACAATGAGCAGTTCTTC
cdr3_aa: CASSRPTLAVSYNEQFF

j_call: TRBJ1-6
d_call: TRBD1
clone_size: NA
v_call: TRBV5-4
cdr3_nt: TGTGCCAGCAGCTTGGACCGGGACAGGGCAAGAAATTCACCCCTCCACTTT
cdr3_aa: CASSLDRDRARNSPLHF

j_call: TRBJ1-2
d_call: TRBD1
clone_size: NA
v_call: TRBV14
cdr3_nt: TGTGCCAGCAGCCAACCGGGACAGCCTACGAGTGGCTACACCTTC
cdr3_aa: CASSQPGQPTSGYTF

j_call: TRBJ2-5
d_call: TRBD1
clone_size: NA
v_call: TRBV5-1
cdr3_nt: TGCGCCAGCAAGACAGGGGGCGCGGAGACCCAGTACTTC
cdr3_aa: CASKTGGAETQYF

j_call: TRBJ2-7
d_call: TRBD1
clone_size: NA
v_call: TRBV6-6
cdr3_nt: TGTGCCAGCAGTTACTCCCAGGGGGCGGTCGAGCAGTACTTC
cdr3_aa: CASSYSQGAVEQYF

j_call: TRBJ1-6
d_call: TRBD1
clone_size: NA
v_call: TRBV7-3
cdr3_nt: TGTGCCAGCAGCACAGGGGGTAATTCACCCCTCCACTTT
cdr3_aa: CASSTGGNSPLHF